This T cell receptor (beta chain) derives from a study of tumor-infiltrating lymphocytes in primary liver carcinoma. The template, around 520 ng total RNA, yielded TCR beta cDNA made with a constant-region primer. A slightly modified ARM-PCR protocol with three nested multiplex PCR rounds produced these TCR beta libraries. PCR rounds one and two used TRBV1-TRBV30 forward primers with a C-beta reverse primer for 9 to 10 cycles each. TCRdb re-derived calls from the multiplex PCR reads in MiXCR, one entry per CDR3 protein. Among more than 95,000 distinct CDR3 sequences listed, roughly three fifths were seen once. The CDR3 spans 15 residues. Trimming removed 0 bases at V and 0 bases at J, with 6 bases between. CDR1 is ENHRY and CDR2 is SYGVKD in the germline V gene. Comment on this clonotype: With a much larger clone just one base away, this may be a read error.

Between about 18 and 33 mg of unsorted bulk tissue served as the source from which RNA and DNA were co-extracted. J is TRBJ2-1 and V is TRBV10-3; D gene uncertain. Input material: liver tumor tissue from sampling region 3. Subset given: tumor region T3, left-lateral pole. This TCR was recovered from a woman aged 60-70 years with primary liver carcinoma and hepatitis B virus infection. In DNA, the CDR3 is TGTGCCATCAGTGAGTCGAGCGTCTCCTACAATGAGCAGTTCTTC. Its protein is CAISESSVSYNEQFF.